A selection of T cell receptor beta chains follows, all from one sample in a study of CD8 T cells in Susac syndrome. TCRdb used MiXCR to reprocess the immunoSEQ multiplex PCR reads, holding one entry per CDR3 protein. The sample lists roughly 140,000 distinct CDR3 sequences, approximately 94% seen once, with over 0.2% in the top ten. Source material: CD8+ T cells from PBMCs. The receptors derive from a human donor with multiple sclerosis. The CDR3 runs from the conserved cysteine through the conserved F or W. The order of the fields is J gene, clone size, D gene, V gene, CDR3 protein, CDR3 DNA. A D gene is named only where the DNA matches it firmly. Not all rows give a size; the values are once, few, many and, for expanded clones, a class.

j_call: TRBJ2-1; clone_size: .; d_call: TRBD2; v_call: TRBV20-1; cdr3_aa: CSADTGTSDYEQFF; cdr3_nt: TGCAGTGCTGATACCGGGACTAGCGATTATGAGCAGTTCTTC
j_call: TRBJ1-2; clone_size: .; d_call: TRBD1; v_call: TRBV7-9; cdr3_aa: CASSPAGGPPGGYTF; cdr3_nt: TGTGCCAGCAGCCCCGCAGGGGGGCCACCTGGAGGCTACACCTTC
j_call: TRBJ2-2; clone_size: .; d_call: TRBD1; v_call: TRBV9; cdr3_aa: CASSLQGAGGELFF; cdr3_nt: TGTGCCAGCAGCCTTCAGGGGGCCGGCGGGGAGCTGTTTTTT
j_call: TRBJ2-3; clone_size: .; d_call: TRBD1; v_call: TRBV25-1; cdr3_aa: CASSTRTLQGGTDTQYF; cdr3_nt: TGTGCCAGCAGTACTCGGACACTCCAGGGGGGCACAGATACGCAGTATTTT
j_call: TRBJ1-1; clone_size: once; d_call: .; v_call: TRBV19; cdr3_aa: CASSKGPVGRDTEAFF; cdr3_nt: TGTGCCAGTAGTAAGGGACCCGTCGGGAGGGACACTGAAGCTTTCTTT
j_call: TRBJ1-2; clone_size: .; d_call: TRBD1; v_call: TRBV12-3/TRBV12-4; cdr3_aa: CASTLGWDRNGYTF; cdr3_nt: TGTGCCAGCACCCTCGGATGGGACAGGAATGGCTACACCTTC
j_call: TRBJ2-7; clone_size: .; d_call: .; v_call: TRBV6-5; cdr3_aa: CASSSDLLYEQYF; cdr3_nt: TGTGCCAGCAGCTCAGATCTCCTCTACGAGCAGTACTTC
j_call: TRBJ1-6; clone_size: once; d_call: .; v_call: TRBV30; cdr3_aa: CAWSISSYNSPLHF; cdr3_nt: TGTGCCTGGAGTATAAGCTCCTATAATTCACCCCTCCACTTT
j_call: TRBJ2-7; clone_size: .; d_call: .; v_call: TRBV2; cdr3_aa: CATAVGEQYF; cdr3_nt: TGTGCCACCGCTGTGGGGGAGCAGTACTTC
j_call: TRBJ2-7; clone_size: .; d_call: TRBD1; v_call: TRBV20-1; cdr3_aa: CSARDGRTGRSLEQYF; cdr3_nt: TGCAGTGCTAGAGATGGTCGGACAGGGAGAAGCCTTGAGCAGTACTTC
j_call: TRBJ1-2; clone_size: .; d_call: TRBD1; v_call: TRBV27; cdr3_aa: CASIGTGSGYTF; cdr3_nt: TGTGCCAGCATTGGGACAGGGTCCGGCTACACCTTC
j_call: TRBJ2-3; clone_size: .; d_call: .; v_call: TRBV18; cdr3_aa: CASSPPPAGSTDTQYF; cdr3_nt: TGTGCCAGCTCACCACCCCCGGCAGGCAGCACAGATACGCAGTATTTT
j_call: TRBJ1-3; clone_size: .; d_call: .; v_call: TRBV13; cdr3_aa: CASSLGTSGNTIYF; cdr3_nt: TGTGCCAGCAGCCTCGGGACATCCGGAAACACCATATATTTT
j_call: TRBJ2-3; clone_size: .; d_call: .; v_call: TRBV7-9; cdr3_aa: CASSRATKPTDTQYF; cdr3_nt: TGTGCCAGCAGCCGGGCAACGAAACCCACAGATACGCAGTATTTT
j_call: TRBJ2-2; clone_size: .; d_call: .; v_call: TRBV29-1; cdr3_aa: CSVWGRDTGELFF; cdr3_nt: TGCAGCGTTTGGGGACGGGACACCGGGGAGCTGTTTTTT
j_call: TRBJ1-2; clone_size: few; d_call: TRBD1; v_call: TRBV2; cdr3_aa: CASRDRVYGYTF; cdr3_nt: TGTGCCAGCAGGGACAGGGTCTATGGCTACACCTTC
j_call: TRBJ2-5; clone_size: once; d_call: .; v_call: TRBV5-6; cdr3_aa: CASSLSRSRETQYF; cdr3_nt: TGTGCCAGCAGCTTGTCTAGGTCGCGGGAGACCCAGTACTTC
j_call: TRBJ1-1; clone_size: .; d_call: .; v_call: TRBV12-3/TRBV12-4; cdr3_aa: CASRHGLGLTEENTEAFF; cdr3_nt: TGTGCCAGCAGGCACGGACTGGGGCTTACCGAGGAGAACACTGAAGCTTTCTTT
j_call: TRBJ1-5; clone_size: .; d_call: .; v_call: TRBV5-1; cdr3_aa: CASSRGGSEPQHF; cdr3_nt: TGCGCCAGCAGCCGAGGAGGGTCTGAACCCCAGCATTTT
j_call: TRBJ2-1; clone_size: .; d_call: .; v_call: TRBV29-1; cdr3_aa: CSVEGSGTLAYNEQFF; cdr3_nt: TGCAGCGTTGAGGGTTCCGGGACACTGGCTTACAATGAGCAGTTCTTC
j_call: TRBJ1-2; clone_size: .; d_call: .; v_call: TRBV27; cdr3_aa: CASSWQRNYGYTF; cdr3_nt: TGTGCCAGCAGTTGGCAGAGAAACTATGGCTACACCTTC
j_call: TRBJ1-1; clone_size: .; d_call: .; v_call: TRBV12-3/TRBV12-4; cdr3_aa: CASSWGEEGLNTEAFF; cdr3_nt: TGTGCCAGCAGTTGGGGCGAAGAGGGGTTGAACACTGAAGCTTTCTTT
j_call: TRBJ1-2; clone_size: .; d_call: TRBD1; v_call: TRBV2; cdr3_aa: CASRLTAGTGDGYTF; cdr3_nt: TGTGCCAGCAGACTCACCGCCGGGACAGGGGATGGCTACACCTTC
j_call: TRBJ2-1; clone_size: .; d_call: TRBD2; v_call: TRBV2; cdr3_aa: CASSESGGAGSDEQFF; cdr3_nt: TGTGCCAGCAGTGAGAGCGGGGGGGCGGGTAGTGATGAGCAGTTCTTC
j_call: TRBJ2-7; clone_size: few; d_call: .; v_call: TRBV7-2; cdr3_aa: CASSLFYEQYF; cdr3_nt: TGTGCCAGCAGCTTATTCTACGAGCAGTACTTC
j_call: TRBJ2-1; clone_size: .; d_call: TRBD1; v_call: TRBV30; cdr3_aa: CAWSTGDRNEQFF; cdr3_nt: TGTGCCTGGAGTACAGGGGATCGCAATGAGCAGTTCTTC
j_call: TRBJ2-7; clone_size: .; d_call: TRBD1; v_call: TRBV7-8; cdr3_aa: CASSPGTEITYEQYF; cdr3_nt: TGTGCCAGCAGCCCCGGGACAGAGATTACCTACGAGCAGTACTTC
j_call: TRBJ2-7; clone_size: .; d_call: .; v_call: TRBV20-1; cdr3_aa: CSARDLFGDASTYEQYF; cdr3_nt: TGCAGTGCTAGAGATCTTTTTGGGGACGCAAGTACCTACGAGCAGTACTTC
j_call: TRBJ2-2; clone_size: once; d_call: .; v_call: TRBV7-9; cdr3_aa: CASSQVREHGELFF; cdr3_nt: TGTGCCAGCAGCCAAGTCCGAGAACACGGGGAGCTGTTTTTT
j_call: TRBJ2-7; clone_size: .; d_call: .; v_call: TRBV6-9; cdr3_aa: CASSQGSDYEQYF; cdr3_nt: TGTGCCAGCAGCCAGGGGTCCGACTACGAGCAGTACTTC
j_call: TRBJ2-1; clone_size: few; d_call: TRBD1; v_call: TRBV4-1; cdr3_aa: CASSQTGGDYNEQFF; cdr3_nt: TGCGCCAGCAGCCAGACAGGGGGCGACTACAATGAGCAGTTCTTC
j_call: TRBJ2-1; clone_size: .; d_call: .; v_call: TRBV7-9; cdr3_aa: CASSLAGGPRKNEQFF; cdr3_nt: TGTGCCAGCAGCTTAGCGGGGGGGCCGAGAAAGAATGAGCAGTTCTTC
j_call: TRBJ1-1; clone_size: once; d_call: .; v_call: TRBV2; cdr3_aa: CASSGQTLNTEAFF; cdr3_nt: TGTGCCAGCAGTGGACAGACCTTGAACACTGAAGCTTTCTTT
j_call: TRBJ1-2; clone_size: .; d_call: .; v_call: TRBV6-5; cdr3_aa: CASSPWAPNYGYTF; cdr3_nt: TGTGCCAGCAGTCCCTGGGCGCCTAACTATGGCTACACCTTC
j_call: TRBJ2-2; clone_size: .; d_call: .; v_call: TRBV2; cdr3_aa: CASKGWDTGELFF; cdr3_nt: TGTGCCAGCAAGGGCTGGGACACCGGGGAGCTGTTTTTT
j_call: TRBJ2-7; clone_size: once; d_call: .; v_call: TRBV3-1; cdr3_aa: CASSQTGQRISYEQYF; cdr3_nt: TGTGCCAGCAGTCAGACAGGACAGCGTATCTCCTACGAGCAGTACTTC
j_call: TRBJ1-1; clone_size: .; d_call: .; v_call: TRBV7-9; cdr3_aa: CASRGGANTEAFF; cdr3_nt: TGTGCCAGCAGGGGAGGCGCGAACACTGAAGCTTTCTTT
j_call: TRBJ1-5; clone_size: .; d_call: .; v_call: TRBV1; cdr3_aa: CTSSQAGQASNQPQHF; cdr3_nt: TGCACCAGCAGCCAAGCTGGACAGGCCAGCAATCAGCCCCAGCATTTT
j_call: TRBJ1-1; clone_size: .; d_call: .; v_call: TRBV12-3/TRBV12-4; cdr3_aa: CASSLGQPEAFF; cdr3_nt: TGTGCCAGCAGTTTAGGACAGCCAGAAGCTTTCTTT
j_call: TRBJ2-5; clone_size: .; d_call: TRBD2; v_call: TRBV5-6; cdr3_aa: CASSVVREGETQYF; cdr3_nt: TGTGCCAGCAGCGTCGTGAGGGAGGGCGAGACCCAGTACTTC
j_call: TRBJ1-2; clone_size: .; d_call: .; v_call: TRBV4-1; cdr3_aa: CASSQDTRGYTF; cdr3_nt: TGCGCCAGCAGCCAAGATACGCGGGGCTACACCTTC
j_call: TRBJ2-1; clone_size: .; d_call: .; v_call: TRBV4-3; cdr3_aa: CASSQDGGSSYNEQFF; cdr3_nt: TGCGCCAGCAGCCAAGATGGCGGCAGCTCCTACAATGAGCAGTTCTTC
j_call: TRBJ2-1; clone_size: .; d_call: TRBD2; v_call: TRBV5-6; cdr3_aa: CASSKGLSQFF; cdr3_nt: TGTGCCAGCAGCAAGGGACTAAGCCAGTTCTTC